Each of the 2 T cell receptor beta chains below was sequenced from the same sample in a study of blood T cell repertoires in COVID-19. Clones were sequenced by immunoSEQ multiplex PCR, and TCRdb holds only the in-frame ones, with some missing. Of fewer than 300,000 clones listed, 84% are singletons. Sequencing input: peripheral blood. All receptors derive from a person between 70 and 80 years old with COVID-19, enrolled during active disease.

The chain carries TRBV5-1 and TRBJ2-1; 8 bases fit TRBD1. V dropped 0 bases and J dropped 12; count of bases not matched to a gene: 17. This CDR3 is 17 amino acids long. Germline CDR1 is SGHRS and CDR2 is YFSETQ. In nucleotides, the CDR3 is TGCGCCAGCAGCTTGGACAATTGGGGGACAGGTGGAGGGGCGCAGTTCTTC. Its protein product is CASSLDNWGTGGGAQFF.

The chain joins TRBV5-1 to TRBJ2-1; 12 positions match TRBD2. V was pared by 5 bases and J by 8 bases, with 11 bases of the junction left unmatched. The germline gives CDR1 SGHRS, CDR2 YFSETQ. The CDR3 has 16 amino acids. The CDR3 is CASRLNPSGGAHEQFF. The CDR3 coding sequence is TGCGCCAGCAGGCTTAACCCTAGCGGGGGGGCCCATGAGCAGTTCTTC.